Each of the 6 T cell receptor beta chains below was sequenced from the same sample in a study of PD-L1 blockade in urothelial cancer. Profiling relied on immunoSEQ multiplex PCR, and the TCRdb table lists in-frame clones only, not all of them. The sample includes more than 55,000 clones, roughly 79% of them seen just once. Regarding time point: pretreatment peripheral blood. Sequenced here: PBMCs, sampled around atezolizumab (anti-PD-L1) treatment. These receptors came from a man aged 65-85 years with urothelial cancer.

The rearrangement joins TRBV28 to TRBJ1-2; 9 nucleotides agree with TRBD1. Germline loops: CDR1 MDHEN, CDR2 SYDVKM. This CDR3 comprises 15 residues. J lost 3 bases, V lost 5 bases, and 7 bases had no gene match. In nucleotides, the CDR3 is TGTGCCAGCAGTCCCGGGACAGGGATCGACTATGGCTACACCTTC. Protein product: CASSPGTGIDYGYTF.

The rearrangement links TRBV2 to TRBJ2-1; 9 bases match TRBD1. After removal of 6 bases from V and 4 bases from J, the junction contained 4 bases not matched to a gene. Germline CDR1 reads SNHLY; CDR2 reads FYNNEI. The CDR3 spans 14 residues. The CDR3 nucleotides read TGTGCCAGCAGGGGACAGGGAGGATACAATGAGCAGTTCTTC. Protein sequence: CASRGQGGYNEQFF.

The chain links TRBV30 to TRBJ2-5, with D possibly TRBD2 on 6 matching bases. This CDR3 has 13 amino acids. Germline V gene data show CDR1 as GTSNPN and CDR2 as SVGIG (reference sequence). V was clipped by 0 bases and J by 4 bases, with 9 bases between them. The CDR3 spells CAWSVTSLETQYF. As DNA, the CDR3 is TGTGCCTGGAGTGTAACTAGCTTAGAGACCCAGTACTTC. Combining the CDR3 with reference TRBV30 and TRBJ2-5 gives the whole variable domain SQTIHQWPATLVQPVGSPLSLECTVEGTSNPNLYWYRQAAGRGLQLLFYSVGIGQISSEVPQNLSASRPQDRQFILSSKKLLLSDSGFYLCAWSVTSLETQYFGPGTRLLVL.

The chain employs TRBV5-1 and TRBJ1-2, with 7 bases matching TRBD1. Trimming took 0 bases from V and 7 from J; bases not matched to a gene: 9. Germline-derived CDR1 and CDR2 are SGHRS and YFSETQ. The CDR3 sequence is 15 residues long. In DNA, the CDR3 is TGCGCCAGCAGCTTGGATCCTACAGGGGCCGGTGGCTACACCTTC. This sequence encodes CASSLDPTGAGGYTF.

This chain joins TRBV7-2 and TRBJ2-1; weak D call: TRBD1 (6 bases). The CDR3 has 16 amino acids. V was shortened by 1 base and J by 2 bases, with 12 bases between the two germline ends. CDR1 and CDR2 (germline): SGHTA, FQGNSA. CDR3 loop: CASSLGEQGTYNEQFF. The CDR3 nucleotides read TGTGCCAGCAGCTTAGGGGAACAGGGAACCTACAATGAGCAGTTCTTC.

The rearrangement uses TRBV6-1 and TRBJ2-7, with a tentative D call TRBD2 (6 bases). Germline loops: CDR1 MNHNS, CDR2 SASEGT. This CDR3 region has 13 residues. The V and J ends lost 5 bases and 0 bases respectively, with 8 bases between them. CDR3 residues: CASSSSDSYEQYF. CDR3 in DNA: TGTGCCAGCAGTTCTAGCGACTCCTACGAGCAGTACTTC.